A selection of T cell receptor beta chains follows, all from one sample in a study of blood T cells in healthy people across ages. TCRdb ran MiXCR on the 5' RACE reads and lists one entry per CDR3 protein. The sample lists hundreds of thousands of distinct CDR3 sequences, around 43% occurring once. The specimen was blood. The receptors stem from a man aged 55 to 69 in good health. CDR3s include the opening cysteine and the closing phenylalanine or tryptophan. D genes are given only for firm matches.

v_gene,d_gene,j_gene,CDR3aa
TRBV7-2,NA,TRBJ2-7,CASSLAGGDSRAEQYF
TRBV21-1,NA,TRBJ2-4,CASSHERSAYF
TRBV28,NA,TRBJ2-1,CANSSVGEERNEQFF
TRBV4-3,NA,TRBJ2-1,CASSQEVRSPGYNEQFF
TRBV19,NA,TRBJ1-1,CASSIPGSANTEAFF
TRBV2,TRBD1,TRBJ1-1,CASTGTGRYTEAFF
TRBV6-2/TRBV6-3,NA,TRBJ2-3,CASSYSIGGGQPNTQYF
TRBV3-1,NA,TRBJ2-7,CASSQEVLGTQYF
TRBV5-5,TRBD1,TRBJ2-5,CASSFVGTGRETQYF
TRBV12-3/TRBV12-4,TRBD1,TRBJ2-7,CASNKQGPVYEQYF
TRBV3-1,NA,TRBJ2-1,CASSLKGGRDRDNEQFF
TRBV7-9,NA,NA,CASSRKGDYEQYF
TRBV2,NA,TRBJ1-2,CASSDGQGRGYTF
TRBV6-6,TRBD1,TRBJ2-1,CASNTGTGMYNEQFF
TRBV20-1,NA,TRBJ2-1,CSARDPRLTYEQFF
TRBV9,NA,TRBJ2-1,CASSDGPERRFDEQFF
TRBV5-1,TRBD1,TRBJ2-7,CASSPTTGTASYEQYF
TRBV7-2,TRBD2,TRBJ2-4,CASSASGGSENIQYF
TRBV12-3/TRBV12-4,TRBD1,TRBJ1-1,CASSLSSGGETEAFF
TRBV3-1,NA,TRBJ1-1,CASSQAAASQNTEAFF
TRBV20-1,TRBD1,TRBJ1-4,CSARTGWEKLFF
TRBV25-1,TRBD2,TRBJ2-7,CASAKSGGTSYEQYF
TRBV4-1,NA,TRBJ1-4,CASSQGGAGEKLFF
TRBV28,TRBD1,TRBJ2-5,CASSAGRTGVGETQYF
TRBV5-4,NA,TRBJ1-5,CASSPGAGSDQPQHF
TRBV12-3/TRBV12-4,TRBD2,TRBJ2-4,CASSLGLAGLNLAKNIQYF
TRBV3-1,NA,TRBJ2-3,CASSQGEADTQYF
TRBV20-1,TRBD1,TRBJ2-1,CSAPTGMNPYNEQFF
TRBV11-2,TRBD1,TRBJ2-5,CASSRDRAETQYF
TRBV20-1,TRBD1,TRBJ1-5,CSATTGTGVLQHF
TRBV20-1,NA,TRBJ2-5,CSASITGETQYF
TRBV29-1,NA,TRBJ1-1,CSVVYQPEAFF
TRBV12-3/TRBV12-4,NA,TRBJ2-7,CASSRVGYEQYF
TRBV20-1,TRBD2,NA,CSARTPSGGAIEETQYF